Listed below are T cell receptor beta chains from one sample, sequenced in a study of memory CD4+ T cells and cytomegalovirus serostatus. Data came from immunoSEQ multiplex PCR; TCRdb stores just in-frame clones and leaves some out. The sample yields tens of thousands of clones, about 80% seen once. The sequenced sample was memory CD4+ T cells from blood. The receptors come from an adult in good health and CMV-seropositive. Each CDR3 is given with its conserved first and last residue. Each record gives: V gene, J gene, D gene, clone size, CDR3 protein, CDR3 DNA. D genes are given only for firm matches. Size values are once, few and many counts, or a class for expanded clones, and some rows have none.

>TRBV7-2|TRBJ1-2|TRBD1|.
CASSLGQGIGYTF
TGTGCCAGCAGCTTGGGACAGGGGATCGGCTACACCTTC
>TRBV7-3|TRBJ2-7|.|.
CASSSQGGYEQYF
TGTGCCAGCAGCTCACAGGGGGGGTACGAGCAGTACTTC
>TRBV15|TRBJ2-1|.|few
CATSLGLLARVDEQFF
TGTGCCACCAGCCTTGGCCTACTAGCCCGGGTGGATGAGCAGTTCTTC
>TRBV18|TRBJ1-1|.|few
CASSSARNTEAFF
TGTGCCAGCTCGTCCGCGCGGAACACTGAAGCTTTCTTT
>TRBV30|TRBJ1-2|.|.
CAWEEDGRGDGYTF
TGTGCCTGGGAGGAGGACGGCAGGGGTGATGGCTACACCTTC
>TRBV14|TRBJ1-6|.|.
CASSQVMTENSPLHF
TGTGCCAGCAGCCAGGTTATGACGGAGAATTCACCCCTCCACTTT
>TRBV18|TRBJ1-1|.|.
CASSRTRGNTEAFF
TGTGCCAGCTCCCGCACGCGTGGGAACACTGAAGCTTTCTTT
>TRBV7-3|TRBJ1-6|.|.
CASSLTRRGDSPLHF
TGTGCCAGCAGCTTAACGCGCAGGGGTGATTCACCCCTCCACTTT
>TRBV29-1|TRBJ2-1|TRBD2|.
CSVVQAGTIYNEQFF
TGCAGCGTCGTACAAGCGGGAACGATCTACAATGAGCAGTTCTTC
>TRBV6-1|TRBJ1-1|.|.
CASSRAEAFF
TGTGCCAGCAGTAGGGCTGAAGCTTTCTTT
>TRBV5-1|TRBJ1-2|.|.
CASSPFQDYGYTF
TGCGCCAGCAGCCCCTTTCAGGACTATGGCTACACCTTC
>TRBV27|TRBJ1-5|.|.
CASSLDGRGYSNQPQHF
TGTGCCAGCAGTCTCGATGGACGGGGTTATAGCAATCAGCCCCAGCATTTT
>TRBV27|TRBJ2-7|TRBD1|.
CASSPIPGTETYEQYF
TGTGCCAGCAGTCCGATCCCCGGGACAGAGACCTACGAGCAGTACTTC
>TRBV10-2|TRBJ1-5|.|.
CASSGGFGGDQPQHF
TGCGCCAGCAGTGGCGGTTTCGGGGGCGATCAGCCCCAGCATTTT
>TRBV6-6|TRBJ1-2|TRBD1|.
CASSYSGTGGNGYTF
TGTGCCAGCAGTTACTCCGGGACAGGGGGCAATGGCTACACCTTC
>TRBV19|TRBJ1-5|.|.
CASSIWILSNQPQHF
TGTGCCAGTAGTATTTGGATCCTTAGCAATCAGCCCCAGCATTTT
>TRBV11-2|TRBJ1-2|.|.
CASSLDLRTYGYTF
TGTGCCAGCAGCTTAGATCTCCGCACCTATGGCTACACCTTC
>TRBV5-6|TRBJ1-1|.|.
CASSPTRRHRYTEAFF
TGTGCCAGCAGCCCAACACGCCGACACCGATACACTGAAGCTTTCTTT
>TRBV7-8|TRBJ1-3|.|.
CASSQQTESTIYF
TGTGCCAGCAGCCAACAGACAGAGAGCACCATATATTTT
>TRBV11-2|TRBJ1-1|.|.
CASSLEFGSKNTEAFF
TGTGCCAGCAGCTTAGAATTTGGCAGTAAGAACACTGAAGCTTTCTTT
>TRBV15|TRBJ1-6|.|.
CATSRALPTSWDSPLHF
TGTGCCACCAGCAGAGCTCTCCCCACTTCCTGGGATTCACCCCTCCACTTT
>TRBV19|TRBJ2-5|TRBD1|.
CASTLGGNLGETQYF
TGTGCCAGTACCTTAGGGGGCAACTTGGGCGAGACCCAGTACTTC
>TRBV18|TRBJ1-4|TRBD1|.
CASSPVRDRGEKLFF
TGTGCCAGCTCACCGGTCCGGGACAGGGGTGAAAAACTGTTTTTT
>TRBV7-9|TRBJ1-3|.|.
CASSSPVVVGTGNTIYF
TGTGCCAGCAGCTCTCCGGTGGTTGTTGGGACTGGAAACACCATATATTTT
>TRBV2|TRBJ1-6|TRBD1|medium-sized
CASSPRDRGTSPLHF
TGTGCCAGCAGCCCCCGGGACAGGGGGACTTCACCCCTCCACTTT
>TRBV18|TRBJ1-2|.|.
CASSAREASYGYTF
TGTGCCAGCTCAGCCCGTGAAGCTAGCTATGGCTACACCTTC
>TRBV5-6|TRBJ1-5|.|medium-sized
CASSLRGSSNQPQHF
TGTGCCAGCAGCTTAAGAGGGTCTAGCAATCAGCCCCAGCATTTT
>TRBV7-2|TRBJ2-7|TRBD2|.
CASSFMRGGAEQYF
TGTGCCAGCAGCTTTATGCGGGGGGGCGCCGAGCAGTACTTC
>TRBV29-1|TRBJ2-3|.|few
CSVWLTSTDTQYF
TGCAGCGTTTGGCTGACTAGCACAGATACGCAGTATTTT
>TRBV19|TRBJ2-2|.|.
CASSTQPVNTGELFF
TGTGCCAGTAGTACCCAACCAGTTAACACCGGGGAGCTGTTTTTT
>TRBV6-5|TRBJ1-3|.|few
CASGSGRGAGNTIYF
TGTGCCAGCGGCTCTGGGAGGGGTGCTGGAAACACCATATATTTT
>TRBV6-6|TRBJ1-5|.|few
CASSYMGASNQPQHF
TGTGCCAGCAGTTACATGGGGGCCAGCAATCAGCCCCAGCATTTT
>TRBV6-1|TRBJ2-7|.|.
CASSLKYEQYF
TGTGCCAGCAGCCTAAAATACGAGCAGTACTTC